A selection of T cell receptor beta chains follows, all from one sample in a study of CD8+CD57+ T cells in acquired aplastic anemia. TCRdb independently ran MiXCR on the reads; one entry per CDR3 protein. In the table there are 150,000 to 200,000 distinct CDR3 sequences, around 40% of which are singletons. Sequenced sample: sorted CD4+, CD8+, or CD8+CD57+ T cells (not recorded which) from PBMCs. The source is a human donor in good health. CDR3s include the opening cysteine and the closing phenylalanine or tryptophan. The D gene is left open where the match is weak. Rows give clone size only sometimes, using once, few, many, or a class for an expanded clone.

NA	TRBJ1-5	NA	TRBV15	TGTGCCACCAGCGCCCGGGACTTGAGCTCCCAGCCCCAGCATTTT	CATSARDLSSQPQHF
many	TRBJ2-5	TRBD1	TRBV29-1	TGCAGCGTTGATTACAGGGGGCGGACGCAAGAGACCCAGTACTTC	CSVDYRGRTQETQYF
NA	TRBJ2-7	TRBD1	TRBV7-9	TGTGCCAGCAGCCTGGGACAGGGGGTGGGAGAGCAGTACTTC	CASSLGQGVGEQYF
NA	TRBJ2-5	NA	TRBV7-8	TGTGCCAGCAGCCAAGTATCTCTGACAGCCCAGGAGACCCAGTACTTC	CASSQVSLTAQETQYF
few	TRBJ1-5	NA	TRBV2	TGTGCCAGCAGTGCCATCAAAGATCAGCCCCAGCATTTT	CASSAIKDQPQHF
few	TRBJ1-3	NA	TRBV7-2	TGTGCCAGCAGTCCAGGGATGGGAAACACCATATATTTT	CASSPGMGNTIYF
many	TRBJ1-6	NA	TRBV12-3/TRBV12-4	TGTGCCAGCAGTTACAATGATTCACCCCTCCACTTT	CASSYNDSPLHF
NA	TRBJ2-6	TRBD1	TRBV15	TGTGCCACCAGCAGGACAGGGTACGGGGCCAACGTCCTGACTTTC	CATSRTGYGANVLTF
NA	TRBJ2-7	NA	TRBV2	TGTGCCAGCAGCGATGCAACCTCCTACGAGCAGTACTTC	CASSDATSYEQYF
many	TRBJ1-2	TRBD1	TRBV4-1	TGCGCCAGCAGCCAAGGGACAGGGCAAGGCTACACCTTC	CASSQGTGQGYTF
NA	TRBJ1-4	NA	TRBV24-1	TGTGCCACCAGTGATCGGGGATATTCAAATGAAAAACTGTTTTTT	CATSDRGYSNEKLFF
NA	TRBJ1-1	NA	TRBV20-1	TGCAGTGCTAGGGGGTTCGGCGACACTGAAGCTTTCTTT	CSARGFGDTEAFF
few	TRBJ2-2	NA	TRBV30	TGTGCCTGGGGATACACCGGGGAGCTGTTTTTT	CAWGYTGELFF
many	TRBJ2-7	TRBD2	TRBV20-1	TGCAGTACCCCCGCAGGAGCGGGAGCGGGATACGAGCAGTACTTC	CSTPAGAGAGYEQYF
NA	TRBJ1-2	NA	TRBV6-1	TGTGCCAGCAAAAAGCAGGGGACCTATGGCTACACCTTC	CASKKQGTYGYTF
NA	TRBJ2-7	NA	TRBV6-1	TGTGCCAGCAGCCCGTTTGGGTACGAGCAGTACTTC	CASSPFGYEQYF
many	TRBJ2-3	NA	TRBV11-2	TGTGCCAGCAGCGTGGGACTCGGGGGTGGCACAGATACGCAGTATTTT	CASSVGLGGGTDTQYF
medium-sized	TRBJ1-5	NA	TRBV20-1	TGCAGTGCTAGGTCCCGCCAGGGTGATCAGCCCCAGCATTTT	CSARSRQGDQPQHF
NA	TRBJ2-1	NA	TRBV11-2	TGTGCCAGCAGCCCATTACCCCGAGGCTCCTACAATGAGCAGTTCTTC	CASSPLPRGSYNEQFF
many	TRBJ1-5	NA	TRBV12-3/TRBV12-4	TGTGCCAGCAGTTTGGGTCAGCCCCAGCATTTT	CASSLGQPQHF
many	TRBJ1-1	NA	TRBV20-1	TGCAGTGCCCTCCGAGCGAACACTGAAGCTTTCTTT	CSALRANTEAFF
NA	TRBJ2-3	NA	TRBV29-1	TGCAGCTTCAGCCTGGGGGCCCCAGATACGCGGTATTTT	CSFSLGAPDTRYF
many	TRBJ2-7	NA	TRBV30	TGTGCCTGGAGTGTAAGCTGGGAAGGGTGGCAGTACTTC	CAWSVSWEGWQYF
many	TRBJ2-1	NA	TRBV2	TGTGCCAGCAGGGGGGTGGGGTACAATGAGCAGTTCTTC	CASRGVGYNEQFF
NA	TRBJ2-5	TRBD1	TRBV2	TGTGCCAGGGACAGGGTGGAGACCCAGTACTTC	CARDRVETQYF
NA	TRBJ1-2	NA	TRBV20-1	TGCAGTGCTACCCCCATACAGGCCAACTATGGCTACACCTTC	CSATPIQANYGYTF
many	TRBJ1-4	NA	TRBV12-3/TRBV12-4	TGTGCCAGCAGTTTAGTCCAGAGAAATGAAAAACTGTTTTTT	CASSLVQRNEKLFF
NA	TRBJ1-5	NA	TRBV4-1	TGCGCCAGCAGCCAAGATCCGGGGGGCCGACAGCCCCAGCATTTT	CASSQDPGGRQPQHF
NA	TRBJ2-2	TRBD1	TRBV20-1	TGCAGTGCTAAGACCACCGGGACAGGGGTCACCGGGGAGCTGTTTTTT	CSAKTTGTGVTGELFF
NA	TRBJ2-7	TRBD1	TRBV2	TGTGCCAGCAGTTCGACAGGGGGCGCCGGTGGCGAGCAGTACTTC	CASSSTGGAGGEQYF
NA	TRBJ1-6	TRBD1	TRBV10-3	TGTGCCATCAGTGAGTCGACAGGGCTGAGCTCCTATAATTCACCCCTCCACTTT	CAISESTGLSSYNSPLHF
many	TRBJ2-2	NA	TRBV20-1	TGCAGTGTCCGGAACACAGACACCGGGGAGCTGTTTTTT	CSVRNTDTGELFF
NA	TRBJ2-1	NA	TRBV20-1	TGCAGTGCTAGAGATTCGCGAGGGTTGGCCGATGAGCAGTTCTTC	CSARDSRGLADEQFF
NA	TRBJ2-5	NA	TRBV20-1	TGCACAATCGGGGTCAAGGAGACCCAGTACTTC	CTIGVKETQYF
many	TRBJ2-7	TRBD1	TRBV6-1	TGTGCCAGCAGGCCGGGACAGGGCTCCTACGAGCAGTACTTC	CASRPGQGSYEQYF
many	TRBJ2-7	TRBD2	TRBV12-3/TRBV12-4	TGTGCCAGCAGTTTAGAGGGTAGCGGGAGAGGTTCCTACGAGCAGTACTTC	CASSLEGSGRGSYEQYF
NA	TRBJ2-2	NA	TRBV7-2	TGTGCCAGCAGCATCCGACCGGGAGGGGAGCTGTTTTTT	CASSIRPGGELFF
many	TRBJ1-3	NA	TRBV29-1	TGCAGCGTTGACGGACAGGGAAACACCATATATTTT	CSVDGQGNTIYF
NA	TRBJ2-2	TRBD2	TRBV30	TGTGCCTGGGGGAGAGCGGGAGTGGGGGCCGGGGAGCTGTTTTTT	CAWGRAGVGAGELFF
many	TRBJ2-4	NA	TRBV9	TGTGCCAGCAGCGCCCGGGACCGAGAAAACATTCAGTACTTC	CASSARDRENIQYF
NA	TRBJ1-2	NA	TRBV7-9	TGTGCCAGCAGCTTGGGGGTGCCCTATGGCTACACCTTC	CASSLGVPYGYTF
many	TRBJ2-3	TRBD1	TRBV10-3	TGTGCCATCAGTGAAGGGGTGGGACAGGGCCGCACAGATACGCAGTATTTT	CAISEGVGQGRTDTQYF
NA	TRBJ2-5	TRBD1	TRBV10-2	TGCGCCAGCAGTGAGCGGACAGGGGAAAGGGAAGAGACCCAGTACTTC	CASSERTGEREETQYF
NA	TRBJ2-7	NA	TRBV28	TGTGCCAGCAGTAGAAATAGCTTTGAGCAGTACTTC	CASSRNSFEQYF
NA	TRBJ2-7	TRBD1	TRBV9	TGTGCCAGCAGCCCGGGACAGGCGGAGCAGTACTTC	CASSPGQAEQYF